The present T cell receptor (beta chain) was sequenced within a study of control samples from healthy donors and cancer patients. The repertoire was sequenced with immunoSEQ multiplex PCR; TCRdb's copy has only in-frame clones and lacks some. The table records 30,000 to 40,000 clones, more than 85% of them present only once. This clone was recorded only once. Germline V gene sequence: CDR1 MDHEN, CDR2 SYDVKM. With 6 bases removed from V and 1 base from J, the gap between germline ends came to 18 bases. This CDR3 has 16 amino acids. The chain joins TRBV28 to TRBJ1-2; maybe TRBD1 (6 bases). This TCR was recovered from a woman between 40 and 50 years old with lung cancer. Specimen: PBMCs. In DNA, the CDR3 is TGTGCCAGCAGACTACAGGGCCCGGTGGTTAACTATGGCTACACCTTC. Its protein product is CASRLQGPVVNYGYTF.